The 15 T cell receptor beta chains in this list originate from one sample, sequenced in a study of patients and donors after allogeneic stem cell transplantation. TCRdb called the RT-PCR reads again in MiXCR, with one record for every CDR3 protein. This sample has about a million distinct CDR3 sequences, with approximately 19% found just once. Sequencing was performed on blood, either unsorted or a sorted T cell fraction (not recorded which). The receptors shown here come from a human donor who was either an allogeneic HSCT recipient or a stem cell or donor lymphocyte infusion donor (not recorded which). It is not recorded whose cells these are; they may come from a transplant donor.

This clonotype was observed a few times. V is TRBV12-3 or TRBV12-4 and J is TRBJ1-3; possible D gene TRBD1, 6 bases. Trimming removed 4 bases at V and 4 bases at J, with 11 bases between. The CDR3 loop spans 14 amino acids. CDR3 protein: CASSSRGLGNTIYF. The CDR3 DNA reads as TGTGCCAGCAGTTCCAGGGGTCTGGGAAACACCATATATTTT.

The genes are TRBV3-1 and TRBJ2-5; 9 nucleotides line up with TRBD2. The germline CDR1 and CDR2 sequences are LGHDT and YNNKEL (reference sequence). The CDR3 spans 14 residues. Losses at the gene ends were 3 bases for V and 4 bases for J; bases not matched to a gene: 3. CDR3 bases: TGTGCCAGCAGCCAGGCTAGCGGGGTAGAGACCCAGTACTTC. Its protein is CASSQASGVETQYF.

This clonotype was counted between two and nine times. The CDR3 DNA reads as TGTGCCAGCAGCTTGTACAGCAAAGAGACCCAGTACTTC. Translated: CASSLYSKETQYF. The chain has TRBV7-9 and TRBJ2-5; D is ambiguous. The CDR3 has 13 residues. Germline V gene data show CDR1 as SEHNR and CDR2 as FQNEAQ (reference sequence). The V end was cut by 3 bases, the J end by 3 bases, with 8 bases between.

The chain has TRBV15 and TRBJ1-1, with 8 bases aligning to TRBD1. Trimming at V came to 4 bases and at J to 4 bases, leaving 5 bases not matched to a gene. This CDR3 has 14 residues. Germline CDR1 LNHNV, CDR2 YYDKDF (reference sequence). As DNA, the CDR3 is TGTGCCACCAGCAAGGACAGGGTGGGCACTGAAGCTTTCTTT. The encoded protein is CATSKDRVGTEAFF.

This clonotype was detected a few times. V gene TRBV9 combines with J gene TRBJ2-3; TRBD2 agrees at 7 bases. Trimming at V came to 4 bases and at J to 2 bases, leaving 4 bases not matched to a gene. The CDR3 loop spans 14 amino acids. CDR1 and CDR2 from the germline V gene are SGDLS and YYNGEE. CDR3 region: CASSPGLDTDTQYF. The CDR3 region has the DNA TGTGCCAGCAGCCCTGGACTAGACACAGATACGCAGTATTTT.

Remarks on this clonotype: A read error may account for a junction end that differs from germline. The chain couples TRBV24-1 to TRBJ2-4; 8 bases agree with TRBD1. This CDR3 spans 16 amino acids. Germline CDR1 is KGHDR and CDR2 is SFDVKD. In DNA form, the CDR3 reads TGTGCCACCAGTGACCCTGGACAGGGCGGCAAAAACAGTCAGTACTTC. Amino acids: CATSDPGQGGKNSQYF.

This chain connects TRBV2 to TRBJ2-7; D might be TRBD1 (5 bases). The CDR3 has 14 amino acids. Germline loops: CDR1 SNHLY, CDR2 FYNNEI. The V end was cut by 4 bases, the J end by 2 bases, with 12 bases between. CDR3 sequence reads: CASSVQGEAYEQYF. The CDR3 coding sequence is TGTGCCAGCAGTGTCCAGGGTGAAGCCTACGAGCAGTACTTC.

This clonotype was seen a handful of times. V usage is TRBV9 and J usage is TRBJ2-7; D uncertain. This CDR3 region has 16 residues. Trimming removed 4 bases at V and 0 bases at J, with 17 bases between. The germline V gene has CDR1 SGDLS and CDR2 YYNGEE. Here the CDR3 DNA reads TGTGCCAGCAGCCACACCCCGACGGTTTTCTCCTACGAGCAGTACTTC. As protein: CASSHTPTVFSYEQYF. Variable domain in full (rest from reference TRBV9 and TRBJ2-7): DSGVTQTPKHLITATGQRVTLRCSPRSGDLSVYWYQQSLDQGLQFLIQYYNGEERAKGNILERFSAQQFPDLHSELNLSSLELGDSALYFCASSHTPTVFSYEQYFGPGTRLTVT.

This clonotype was seen only a few times. V gene TRBV6-5 combines with J gene TRBJ1-2, with a tentative D call TRBD1 (6 bases). Germline assignment: CDR1 MNHEY and CDR2 SVGAGI. V lost 0 bases and J lost 4, with 12 bases in between. The length of the CDR3 is 15 residues. The CDR3 loop reads CASSYSGQSTYGYTF. In nucleotides, the CDR3 is TGTGCCAGCAGTTACTCCGGACAGAGCACCTATGGCTACACCTTC.

The rearrangement links TRBV12-3 or TRBV12-4 to TRBJ2-1; D gene unclear. The CDR3 is made up of 16 amino acids. The V gene lost 1 base and the J gene lost 3 bases, with 13 bases spanning the gap. The CDR3 DNA is TGTGCCAGCAGTTTAGTAGGAGAACCGATCTACAATGAGCAGTTCTTC. Encoded protein: CASSLVGEPIYNEQFF.

In its sample, this clonotype was seen many times. V usage is TRBV3-1 and J usage is TRBJ2-5, with D perhaps being TRBD1 or TRBD2 (6 bases each). Deletions cut 1 base from V and 5 bases from J, with 17 bases between. Germline CDR1 and CDR2: LGHDT and YNNKEL (reference sequence). This CDR3 region has 16 residues. CDR3 in DNA: TGTGCCAGCAGCCAAGGTAGCCTCGGGGGCCTGGAGACCCAGTACTTC. It codes for CASSQGSLGGLETQYF.

The rearrangement joins TRBV19 to TRBJ1-5; unclear D gene. This CDR3 region has 15 residues. Germline loops: CDR1 LNHDA, CDR2 SQIVND (reference sequence). Trimming took off 4 bases at V and 0 bases at J, with 10 bases between the two ends. CDR3 region: CASSTEGASNQPQHF. CDR3 sequence (DNA): TGTGCCAGTAGTACGGAGGGCGCTAGCAATCAGCCCCAGCATTTT. Full variable domain (remainder filled in from reference TRBV19 and TRBJ1-5): DGGITQSPKYLFRKEGQNVTLSCEQNLNHDAMYWYRQDPGQGLRLIYYSQIVNDFQKGDIAEGYSVSREKKESFPLTVTSAQKNPTAFYLCASSTEGASNQPQHFGDGTRLSIL.

The V and J genes are TRBV20-1 and TRBJ2-5, with 11 bases identical to TRBD2. CDR1 DFQATT and CDR2 SNEGSKA come from the germline V gene (reference sequence). The CDR3 spans 14 residues. J was trimmed by 5 bases and V by 5 bases; bases with no gene match: 7. The CDR3 here is CSALAGGKGETQYF. Here the CDR3 DNA reads TGCAGTGCTCTAGCGGGGGGTAAAGGGGAGACCCAGTACTTC.

This clonotype showed up many times. The rearrangement uses TRBV5-6 and TRBJ2-2; a possible D gene is TRBD1 (6 bases). V was shortened by 4 bases and J by 0 bases, with 10 bases between the two germline ends. The V gene's germline CDR1 is SGHDT and CDR2 YYEEEE. The CDR3 covers 15 residues. DNA of the CDR3: TGTGCCAGCAGCCTACAGGGATCGAACACCGGGGAGCTGTTTTTT. It specifies CASSLQGSNTGELFF.

A single count supports this clonotype. The genes are TRBV6-1 and TRBJ1-2, with a weak D call TRBD1 (6 bases). Germline V gene lookup returns CDR1 MNHNS and CDR2 SASEGT. The CDR3 is 15 residues long. V shed 1 base and J shed 6 bases, with 15 bases lying between them. As DNA, the CDR3 is TGTGCCAGCAGTGAAGGGGGGGCAGGGAGGGATGGCTACACCTTC. Amino acid sequence: CASSEGGAGRDGYTF.